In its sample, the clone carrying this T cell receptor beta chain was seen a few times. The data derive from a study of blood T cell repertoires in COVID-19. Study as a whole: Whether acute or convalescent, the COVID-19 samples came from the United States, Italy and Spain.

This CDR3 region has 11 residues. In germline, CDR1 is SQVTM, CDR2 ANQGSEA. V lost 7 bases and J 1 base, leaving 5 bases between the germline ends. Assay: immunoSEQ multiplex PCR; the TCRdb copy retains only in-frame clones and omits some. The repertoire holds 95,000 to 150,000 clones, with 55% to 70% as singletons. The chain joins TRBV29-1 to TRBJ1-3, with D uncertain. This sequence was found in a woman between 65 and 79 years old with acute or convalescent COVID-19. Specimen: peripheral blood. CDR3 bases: TGCAGCGGAGGGTCTGGAAACACCATATATTTT. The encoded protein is CSGGSGNTIYF. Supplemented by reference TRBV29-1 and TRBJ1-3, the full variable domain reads SAVISQKPSRDICQRGTSLTIQCQVDSQVTMMFWYRQQPGQSLTLIATANQGSEATYESGFVIDKFPISRPNLTFSTLTVSNMSPEDSSIYLCSGGSGNTIYFGEGSWLTVV.